A single sample is the source of the 28 T cell receptor beta chains below, sequenced in a study of patients and donors after allogeneic stem cell transplantation. TCRdb itself ran the RT-PCR reads through MiXCR, one entry per CDR3 protein. The repertoire includes a few hundred thousand distinct CDR3 sequences, around 41% of them detected once, and around 10% sits in the top ten. Material: blood, either unsorted or a sorted T cell fraction (not recorded which). The receptors stem from a human donor who was either an allogeneic HSCT recipient or a stem cell or donor lymphocyte infusion donor (not recorded which). It is not recorded whose cells these are; they may come from a transplant donor.

This clonotype was detected only a few times. The V call is TRBV15, the J call TRBJ1-3; D is ambiguous. V was trimmed by 0 bases and J by 0 bases, leaving 9 bases between them. The germline V gene encodes CDR1 LNHNV and CDR2 YYDKDF (reference sequence). The CDR3 has 16 residues. This CDR3 reads CATSREVTTSGNTIYF. The CDR3 nucleotides read TGTGCCACCAGCAGAGAAGTAACGACCTCTGGAAACACCATATATTTT.

This clonotype was seen only a few times. The chain combines TRBV20-1 with TRBJ1-5; tentatively, D is TRBD1 (5 bases). The CDR3 has 11 residues. V was clipped by 6 bases and J by 10 bases, with 13 bases between them. Per the germline V gene, CDR1 is DFQATT and CDR2 is SNEGSKA (reference sequence). The CDR3 DNA is TGCAGTGCCGCTAGGGGCCCCCCCCAGCATTTT. Residues: CSAARGPPQHF.

The V call is TRBV12-3 or TRBV12-4, the J call TRBJ2-5; unclear D gene. CDR3 length equals 13 residues. Trimming took 2 bases from V and 2 from J, leaving 6 bases between them. The CDR3 here is CASSLSGQETQYF. The CDR3 coding sequence is TGTGCCAGCAGTTTATCAGGACAAGAGACCCAGTACTTC.

This clonotype has more than one count but fewer than ten. CDR3 region: CSARDDKNTEAFF. DNA of the CDR3: TGCAGTGCTAGAGATGACAAGAACACTGAAGCTTTCTTT. V gene TRBV20-1 combines with J gene TRBJ1-1; D uncertain. Germline V gene lookup returns CDR1 DFQATT and CDR2 SNEGSKA (reference sequence). The V end lost 0 bases, the J end lost 1 base, and 6 bases lay between the germline ends. The CDR3 length is 13 residues.

A few counts support this clonotype. The chain recombines TRBV14 with TRBJ1-1, with 8 nucleotides matching TRBD1. CDR1 and CDR2 from the germline V gene are SGHDN and FVKESK. V dropped 4 bases and J dropped 3; count of bases not matched to a gene: 16. This CDR3 has 18 residues. In DNA, the CDR3 is TGTGCCAGCAGCCCCCCTCTGGAGCGCCGGGACAGGTACACTGAAGCTTTCTTT. Translated, it gives CASSPPLERRDRYTEAFF.

This sequence joins TRBV18 and TRBJ1-2, with D possibly being TRBD1 (6 bases). CDR3 length: 15 residues. Looked up from germline, CDR1 is KGHSH and CDR2 is LQKENI. V lost 0 bases, J lost 7 bases, and 15 bases lay in between. The CDR3 loop is CASSPPQGLGAGYTF. In nucleotides, the CDR3 is TGTGCCAGCTCACCACCTCAGGGGTTGGGAGCTGGCTACACCTTC.

The V and J genes are TRBV20-1 and TRBJ1-4; D is perhaps TRBD1 (5 bases). Trimming removed 7 bases from V and 4 bases from J, with 7 bases in between. The CDR3 consists of 11 residues. Germline V gene sequence: CDR1 DFQATT, CDR2 SNEGSKA (reference sequence). CDR3 residues: CSGQFNEKLFF. CDR3 in DNA: TGCAGTGGACAGTTTAATGAAAAACTGTTTTTT.

The rearrangement uses TRBV7-9 and TRBJ1-4; D is ambiguous. This CDR3 contains 15 residues. The germline V gene has CDR1 SEHNR and CDR2 FQNEAQ (reference sequence). V gave up 5 bases and J gave up 8 bases, with 18 bases separating them. CDR3 amino acids: CASSEGPATTEKLFF. CDR3 nucleotides: TGTGCCAGCAGCGAAGGACCCGCAACTACCGAAAAACTGTTTTTT.

This clonotype was detected a few times. This chain joins TRBV12-3 or TRBV12-4 and TRBJ1-5; perhaps TRBD1 as D (6 bases). The CDR3 totals 17 residues. Between the trimmed V and J ends, which lost 4 bases and 1 base, there was a span of 17 bases. CDR3: CASSSLHDRISNQPQHF. As DNA, the CDR3 is TGTGCCAGCAGTTCCCTACACGACAGGATAAGCAATCAGCCCCAGCATTTT.

The CDR3, as DNA: TGTGCCAGTAGTATGGATCGGGGCCGCTATGGCTACACCTTC. Protein sequence: CASSMDRGRYGYTF. The chain uses TRBV19 and TRBJ1-2, with D perhaps TRBD1 (5 bases). The CDR3 is 14 residues long. The germline V gene encodes CDR1 LNHDA and CDR2 SQIVND (reference sequence). Between the trimmed V and J ends, which lost 3 bases and 4 bases, there was a span of 12 bases.

The genes are TRBV7-6 and TRBJ2-2, with 7 nucleotides matching TRBD1. The V gene end was trimmed by 5 bases and the J gene end by 1 base; junction bases not matched to a gene: 10. Germline-derived CDR1 and CDR2 are SGHVS and FNYEAQ. This CDR3 has 17 residues. In DNA form, the CDR3 reads TGTGCCAGCAGCCACATAATCGGGACAGAGAACACCGGGGAGCTGTTTTTT. Translating it yields CASSHIIGTENTGELFF.

The chain couples TRBV28 to TRBJ2-4, with 7 bases lining up with TRBD1. V lost 4 bases, J lost 5 bases, and 8 bases stayed unmatched. CDR3 length equals 15 residues. Germline assignment: CDR1 MDHEN and CDR2 SYDVKM. The chain's CDR3 is CASSSYGTVENIQYF. For the CDR3, the DNA is TGTGCCAGCAGTTCCTACGGGACAGTCGAAAACATTCAGTACTTC.

The CDR3 loop is CASSLTGRFSTDTQYF. The CDR3 nucleotides read TGCGCCAGCAGCTTAACAGGACGCTTCAGCACAGATACGCAGTATTTT. The V gene is TRBV5-1, the J gene TRBJ2-3, with D perhaps matching TRBD1 (5 bases). Germline-derived CDR1 and CDR2 are SGHRS and YFSETQ. The V and J ends lost 2 bases and 0 bases respectively, with 13 bases between them. The length of the CDR3 is 16 residues. The full variable domain, completed using reference TRBV5-1 and TRBJ2-3, is KAGVTQTPRYLIKTRGQQVTLSCSPISGHRSVSWYQQTPGQGLQFLFEYFSETQRNKGNFPGRFSGRQFSNSRSEMNVSTLELGDSALYLCASSLTGRFSTDTQYFGPGTRLTVL.

The rearrangement uses TRBV7-9 and TRBJ2-5; possibly TRBD1 or TRBD2 for D (5 bases each). Deletions cut 1 base from V and 5 bases from J, with 11 bases between. CDR1 is SEHNR and CDR2 is FQNEAQ in the germline V gene (reference sequence). CDR3 length equals 14 residues. The CDR3 DNA reads as TGTGCCAGCAGCTTAGATCCGGGGCCGGAGACCCAGTACTTC. Its protein is CASSLDPGPETQYF.

The rearrangement links TRBV24-1 to TRBJ2-3; no clear D. V was clipped by 4 bases and J by 0 bases, with 7 bases between them. The CDR3 extends over 14 amino acids. Germline V gives CDR1 KGHDR, CDR2 SFDVKD. This chain's CDR3 is CATSDRISTDTQYF. The CDR3 DNA reads TGTGCCACCAGTGACAGGATTAGCACAGATACGCAGTATTTT.

The genes are TRBV25-1 and TRBJ2-3, with 8 bases identical to TRBD1. Germline V gives CDR1 MGHDK, CDR2 SYGVNS. The CDR3 totals 16 residues. Trimming removed 1 base from V and 0 bases from J; junction bases left unmatched: 3. The chain's CDR3 is CASSELGQASTDTQYF. The CDR3 region has the DNA TGTGCCAGCAGTGAATTGGGACAGGCAAGCACAGATACGCAGTATTTT.

CDR3 bases: TGTGCCAGCAGCCCGGTAGGGGGCTCCTACGAGCAGTACTTC. Encoded protein: CASSPVGGSYEQYF. The V and J genes are TRBV5-4 and TRBJ2-7, with a possible D match to TRBD1 (6 bases). V lost 4 bases, J lost 0 bases, and 11 bases lay in between. The CDR3 sequence is 14 residues long. Germline V gene data show CDR1 as SGHNT and CDR2 as YYREEE (reference sequence).

The rearrangement links TRBV4-1 to TRBJ2-3; D unclear. V was trimmed by 6 bases and J by 6 bases, leaving 19 bases between them. CDR3 length: 15 residues. Germline-derived CDR1 and CDR2 are MGHRA and YSYEKL. CDR3 DNA sequence: TGCGCCAGCAGGAATTCCGAAGCCAGAGTGGATACGCAGTATTTT. This translates into CASRNSEARVDTQYF.

The chain is built from TRBV12-3 or TRBV12-4 and TRBJ2-4; D not certain. The CDR3 runs 14 residues. V was clipped by 8 bases and J by 0 bases, with 11 bases between them. CDR3 sequence reads: CASGQALAKNIQYF. As DNA, the CDR3 is TGTGCCAGCGGGCAGGCACTAGCCAAAAACATTCAGTACTTC.

The chain is built from TRBV25-1 and TRBJ1-2; no clear D gene. The CDR3 has 11 residues. The V and J ends lost 6 bases and 1 base respectively, with 3 bases between them. Looked up from germline, CDR1 is MGHDK and CDR2 is SYGVNS. The CDR3 here is CASSHNYGYTF. For the CDR3, the DNA is TGTGCCAGCAGCCATAACTATGGCTACACCTTC.

The table lists this clonotype with a few counts. This chain joins TRBV6-5 and TRBJ2-2, with D unresolved. Germline V gene lookup returns CDR1 MNHEY and CDR2 SVGAGI. Between the trimmed V and J ends, which lost 2 bases and 8 bases, there was a span of 15 bases. The length of the CDR3 is 15 residues. CDR3 sequence reads: CASSYRAGGVGELFF. The CDR3 DNA is TGTGCCAGCAGTTACAGGGCAGGCGGTGTTGGGGAGCTGTTTTTT.

This rearrangement joins TRBV12-3 or TRBV12-4 to TRBJ1-1; possible D gene TRBD1, 6 bases. The CDR3 is 15 amino acids. V was cut by 8 bases and J by 0 bases, with 16 bases left in between. This CDR3 reads CASLRRGTVNTEAFF. The CDR3 DNA is TGTGCCAGCCTTCGTAGGGGGACGGTGAACACTGAAGCTTTCTTT.

This clonotype was counted between two and nine times. The rearrangement joins TRBV18 to TRBJ1-2; a weak D match, TRBD1 (5 bases). Trimming took 0 bases from V and 5 from J, leaving 7 bases between them. The germline V gene encodes CDR1 KGHSH and CDR2 LQKENI. There are 13 residues in the CDR3. CDR3 nucleotides: TGTGCCAGCTCACCACCGAAGGGGTATGGCTACACCTTC. It specifies CASSPPKGYGYTF.

The genes are TRBV29-1 and TRBJ1-1; D remains ambiguous. Germline V CDR1 and CDR2: SQVTM, ANQGSEA. The CDR3 sequence is 13 residues long. V lost 7 bases to trimming and J lost 2 bases, with 14 bases between them. The CDR3 region is CSAGPRINTEAFF. The DNA for the CDR3 is TGCAGCGCGGGTCCGCGGATCAACACTGAAGCTTTCTTT.

The rearrangement joins TRBV12-3 or TRBV12-4 to TRBJ2-5; 7 positions match TRBD2. V lost 5 bases, J lost 7 bases, and 10 bases stayed unmatched. The CDR3 is 14 amino acids. CDR3 amino acids: CASSPRLAPGTQYF. In DNA form, the CDR3 reads TGTGCCAGCAGTCCCAGACTAGCCCCTGGGACCCAGTACTTC.

This clonotype has just a few counts. The chain couples TRBV12-3 or TRBV12-4 to TRBJ1-2, with 7 bases aligning to TRBD1. The CDR3 is 13 amino acids. Losses at the gene ends were 5 bases for V and 6 bases for J; bases not matched to a gene: 6. The CDR3 loop reads CASSLGQPNGYTF. In nucleotides, the CDR3 is TGTGCCAGCAGTCTGGGACAGCCAAATGGCTACACCTTC.

J is TRBJ2-3 and V is TRBV5-5; D gene unclear. The CDR3 runs to 12 residues. The V gene lost 4 bases and the J gene lost 6 bases, with 9 bases spanning the gap. Germline CDR1 reads SGHKS; CDR2 reads YYEKEE (reference sequence). The CDR3 here is CASSPGSDTQYF. The CDR3 DNA is TGTGCCAGCAGCCCCGGGTCGGATACGCAGTATTTT.

The sample holds a few counts of this clonotype. The chain combines TRBV12-3 or TRBV12-4 with TRBJ1-5; tentative D call: TRBD1 (5 bases). V was cut by 7 bases and J by 7 bases, with 11 bases left in between. The CDR3 contains 12 residues. CDR3 in amino acids: CASNLWGQPQHF. In nucleotides, the CDR3 is TGTGCCAGCAATCTATGGGGGCAGCCCCAGCATTTT.